Listed below are T cell receptor beta chains from one sample, sequenced in a study of shared clonotypes between healthy human individuals. Measured with immunoSEQ multiplex PCR; TCRdb has only the in-frame clones, and not every one. The repertoire holds about 2.3 million clones, under 95% seen once, with 0.37% in the top ten. The sequenced sample was naive CD4+ T cells from PBMCs. The receptors shown here come from a man younger than 35 in good health. Some clones in this sample may be carry-over from other donors' samples. CDR3s include the opening cysteine and the closing phenylalanine or tryptophan. The D gene is left open where the match is weak. Some rows mark clone size as missing; the rest say once, few, many or name a class of expanded clone.

abundance,j_gene,d_gene,v_gene,CDR3aa,CDR3nt
NA,TRBJ1-1,TRBD1,TRBV2,CASSEGTGSAEAFF,TGTGCCAGCAGTGAAGGGACAGGGTCCGCTGAAGCTTTCTTT
once,TRBJ2-5,NA,TRBV5-4,CASSLPGQETQYF,TGTGCCAGCAGCTTGCCGGGCCAAGAGACCCAGTACTTC
NA,TRBJ1-2,NA,TRBV5-4,CASSLEPLWYGYTF,TGTGCCAGCAGCTTGGAACCGTTATGGTATGGCTACACCTTC
few,TRBJ1-1,NA,TRBV6-1,CASRGFSEVTEAFF,TGTGCCAGCAGGGGATTCAGTGAAGTCACTGAAGCTTTCTTT
NA,TRBJ2-1,NA,TRBV7-2,CASSRIGTKGGEQFF,TGTGCCAGCAGTCGGATCGGGACCAAAGGAGGTGAGCAGTTCTTC
NA,TRBJ2-5,NA,TRBV6-6,CASSYSVSGQTQYF,TGTGCCAGCAGTTACTCGGTCAGCGGTCAAACCCAGTACTTC
NA,TRBJ2-1,TRBD1,TRBV27,CASRLDRASSYNEQFF,TGTGCCAGCAGGCTCGACAGGGCGAGCTCCTACAATGAGCAGTTCTTC
few,TRBJ1-2,NA,TRBV29-1,CSVSRLYRDGYTF,TGCAGCGTCAGTCGGCTATACAGGGATGGCTACACCTTC
NA,TRBJ1-6,TRBD1,TRBV18,CASSPNSGTANSPLHF,TGTGCCAGCTCACCTAACTCCGGGACAGCAAATTCACCCCTCCACTTT
NA,TRBJ1-4,TRBD1,TRBV28,CASSLQGGREKLFF,TGTGCCAGCAGTTTACAGGGGGGTCGGGAAAAACTGTTTTTT
NA,TRBJ2-1,TRBD2,TRBV19,CASSSTSAPYNEQFF,TGTGCCAGTAGTTCCACTAGCGCACCTTACAATGAGCAGTTCTTC
NA,TRBJ2-7,NA,TRBV7-9,CASSLKGSSYEQYF,TGTGCCAGCAGCTTGAAAGGGAGCTCCTACGAGCAGTACTTC
NA,TRBJ2-7,TRBD1,TRBV2,CASRSTGGEQYF,TGTGCCAGCCGTAGCACAGGGGGCGAGCAGTACTTC
NA,TRBJ2-3,NA,TRBV21-1,CASTSWSGSTDTQYF,TGTGCCAGCACCTCTTGGTCAGGGAGCACAGATACGCAGTATTTT
NA,TRBJ1-2,NA,TRBV28,CASSRRDGNYGYTF,TGTGCCAGCAGTCGCCGGGACGGGAACTATGGCTACACCTTC
NA,TRBJ2-2,TRBD2,TRBV2,CASSEQTSGVANTGELFF,TGTGCCAGCAGTGAACAGACTAGCGGAGTCGCGAACACCGGGGAGCTGTTTTTT
NA,TRBJ2-7,NA,TRBV19,CASIFLATQYF,TGTGCCAGTATTTTCCTAGCGACGCAGTACTTC
once,TRBJ2-1,NA,TRBV7-2,CASSLVGSYNEQFF,TGTGCCAGCAGCTTAGTGGGCAGCTACAATGAGCAGTTCTTC
once,TRBJ1-3,TRBD1,TRBV27,CASRKTGAGNTIYF,TGTGCCAGCAGAAAGACAGGGGCTGGAAACACCATATATTTT
NA,TRBJ2-2,NA,TRBV15,CATSRELQGSSELFF,TGTGCCACCAGCAGAGAGCTCCAGGGGTCCAGTGAGCTGTTTTTT
NA,TRBJ2-7,TRBD1,TRBV7-6,CASSLSRDRNYEQYF,TGTGCCAGCAGCTTAAGCAGGGACAGGAACTACGAGCAGTACTTC
once,TRBJ2-7,NA,TRBV10-1,CASSNPGRNYEQYF,TGCGCCAGCAGTAATCCAGGGAGAAACTACGAGCAGTACTTC
NA,TRBJ1-1,NA,TRBV5-8,CASSWGRSEAFF,TGTGCCAGCAGCTGGGGGCGCTCTGAAGCTTTCTTT
NA,TRBJ2-7,NA,TRBV7-2,CASTPTGTRTTYEQYF,TGTGCCAGCACCCCTACCGGGACAAGGACCACCTACGAGCAGTACTTC
NA,TRBJ1-1,NA,TRBV6-5,CASVVTLRTFF,TGTGCCAGTGTGGTGACACTTAGGACTTTCTTT
NA,TRBJ2-7,TRBD1,TRBV5-4,CASSSRQGNYEQYF,TGTGCCAGCAGCTCCCGACAGGGAAACTACGAGCAGTACTTC
NA,TRBJ2-5,NA,TRBV5-1,CASSIGRTQETQYF,TGCGCCAGCAGCATAGGACGGACACAAGAGACCCAGTACTTC
NA,TRBJ2-7,NA,TRBV15,CATRGYREGTYEQYF,TGTGCCACCAGGGGCTACAGGGAGGGTACCTACGAGCAGTACTTC
once,TRBJ2-7,TRBD1,TRBV7-2,CASRSGQGSYEQYF,TGTGCCAGCAGGAGCGGACAGGGGAGCTACGAGCAGTACTTC
NA,TRBJ2-5,NA,TRBV7-3,CASSLTREETQYF,TGTGCCAGCAGCTTAACTAGGGAGGAGACCCAGTACTTC
once,TRBJ2-2,NA,TRBV19,CATMTEANTGELFF,TGTGCCACGATGACGGAAGCGAACACCGGGGAGCTGTTTTTT
NA,TRBJ1-1,TRBD1,TRBV6-5,CASRGPGTVPSEAFF,TGTGCCAGCAGAGGCCCCGGGACAGTCCCTTCTGAAGCTTTCTTT
once,TRBJ2-7,TRBD2,TRBV5-1,CASSWGGDEQYF,TGCGCCAGCAGTTGGGGAGGGGACGAGCAGTACTTC
NA,TRBJ2-2,NA,TRBV28,CASRTPGAGGELFF,TGTGCCAGCAGAACCCCAGGGGCGGGCGGGGAGCTGTTTTTT
few,TRBJ1-1,NA,TRBV18,CASSPQRGGYTEAFF,TGTGCCAGCTCACCACAGCGTGGCGGCTACACTGAAGCTTTCTTT
NA,TRBJ2-2,NA,TRBV28,CASSSQGRNGELFF,TGTGCCAGCAGTTCTCAAGGGCGGAACGGGGAGCTGTTTTTT
NA,TRBJ1-1,TRBD1,TRBV29-1,CSVEGRTGTEAFF,TGCAGCGTTGAAGGCCGGACAGGGACTGAAGCTTTCTTT
once,TRBJ2-5,NA,TRBV6-5,CASSGGDRSQYF,TGTGCCAGCAGTGGCGGGGACCGGTCCCAGTACTTC
NA,TRBJ2-2,TRBD1,TRBV5-1,CASSLGQGESGELFF,TGCGCCAGCAGCTTGGGTCAGGGGGAGTCCGGGGAGCTGTTTTTT
NA,TRBJ2-3,NA,TRBV5-4,CASSSFRTLQEGDTQYF,TGTGCCAGCAGCTCCTTCCGGACATTACAAGAGGGAGATACGCAGTATTTT
NA,TRBJ2-7,NA,TRBV18,CASSPPGTNPRPYEQYF,TGTGCCAGCTCACCACCCGGGACCAACCCGAGGCCCTACGAGCAGTACTTC
NA,TRBJ1-3,NA,TRBV30,CAWGGENTIYF,TGTGCCTGGGGGGGCGAAAACACCATATATTTT
NA,TRBJ1-1,NA,TRBV7-9,CASSVRSGEGSTEAFF,TGTGCCAGCAGCGTCCGATCTGGGGAGGGGAGCACTGAAGCTTTCTTT
NA,TRBJ1-2,NA,TRBV4-1,CASSQIYTRDGYTF,TGCGCCAGCAGCCAGATTTATACACGGGATGGCTACACCTTC